The clone carrying this TCR beta chain was observed a few times. Its cognate antigen is unknown. This sample was included in a study of cytomegalovirus exposure and HLA in healthy donors. Across the whole study: Unique TCR beta sequences numbering 120 million or so came from about 180 million T cells in an earlier analysis.

The CDR3 runs 13 residues. Trimming removed 8 bases from V and 0 bases from J; junction bases left unmatched: 2. Germline V gives CDR1 MNHEY, CDR2 SMNVEV (reference sequence). 13 Jbeta primers and 60 Vbeta primers were used for the PCR. Generated by immunoSEQ multiplex PCR, the TCRdb table keeps only in-frame clones and is missing some. The table shows 95,000 to 150,000 clones, with over 60% occurring only once. General observations from the study: Earlier findings revealed that most TCR beta V segments proved productive either about 87% or about 30% of the time.

The source is a woman in her thirties or forties in good health and CMV-seropositive. Source material: PBMCs. The chain carries TRBV27 and TRBJ1-1; 8 nucleotides line up with TRBD1. CDR3 DNA sequence: TGTGCCAGCGGGACAGGCCTGAACACTGAAGCTTTCTTT. Its protein product is CASGTGLNTEAFF.